Listed below are T cell receptor beta chains from one sample, sequenced in a study of beta chain features in type 1 diabetes. Sequencing was performed with immunoSEQ multiplex PCR; in TCRdb, only in-frame clones are kept and a portion is missing. The top ten hold about 1.9% of the sample, which has 150,000 to 190,000 clones, around 10% seen once. Sequencing input: central memory CD4+ T cells from blood. Every receptor here comes from a man between 18 and 29 years old in good health. The CDR3 runs from the conserved cysteine through the conserved F or W. The order of the fields is J gene, D gene, CDR3 length, clone size, V gene, CDR3 DNA, CDR3 protein. D genes are given only for firm matches. Clone size is stated in some rows and not others, as once, few, many or a class when expanded.

j_call: TRBJ2-5; d_call: .; cdr3_length: 12; clone_size: .; v_call: TRBV29-1; cdr3_nt: TGCAGCGTTAAGCCCAGAGGAGAGACCCAGTACTTC; cdr3_aa: CSVKPRGETQYF
j_call: TRBJ2-7; d_call: TRBD1; cdr3_length: 13; clone_size: many; v_call: TRBV2; cdr3_nt: TGTGCCAGCAGTTCCGACAGGGGCTACGAGCAGTACTTC; cdr3_aa: CASSSDRGYEQYF
j_call: TRBJ2-7; d_call: .; cdr3_length: 13; clone_size: few; v_call: TRBV19; cdr3_nt: TGTGCCAGTAGTAACAGGGACGTGTACGAGCAGTACTTC; cdr3_aa: CASSNRDVYEQYF
j_call: TRBJ2-5; d_call: .; cdr3_length: 14; clone_size: once; v_call: TRBV28; cdr3_nt: TGTGCCAGCAGCGGACCAGGGTCAGGGGAGACCCAGTACTTC; cdr3_aa: CASSGPGSGETQYF
j_call: TRBJ1-6; d_call: TRBD1; cdr3_length: 16; clone_size: few; v_call: TRBV5-6; cdr3_nt: TGTGCCAGCAGCCAGACAGGGGGACGGTATAATTCACCCCTCCACTTT; cdr3_aa: CASSQTGGRYNSPLHF
j_call: TRBJ1-4; d_call: .; cdr3_length: 11; clone_size: few; v_call: TRBV20-1; cdr3_nt: TGCAGTGCCTGGGGTAATGAAAAACTGTTTTTT; cdr3_aa: CSAWGNEKLFF
j_call: TRBJ2-5; d_call: .; cdr3_length: 14; clone_size: few; v_call: TRBV7-2; cdr3_nt: TGTGCCAGCAGCTTAGCGGTTACGCAAGAGACCCAGTACTTC; cdr3_aa: CASSLAVTQETQYF
j_call: TRBJ2-1; d_call: .; cdr3_length: 13; clone_size: many; v_call: TRBV25-1; cdr3_nt: TGTGCCAGCAGGGACAACTCCTACAATGAGCAGTTCTTC; cdr3_aa: CASRDNSYNEQFF
j_call: TRBJ2-3; d_call: TRBD1; cdr3_length: 15; clone_size: .; v_call: TRBV30; cdr3_nt: TGTGCCTGGAGTGTAAAGCGGACAGGGGGTTATACGCAGTATTTT; cdr3_aa: CAWSVKRTGGYTQYF
j_call: TRBJ2-3; d_call: TRBD2; cdr3_length: 14; clone_size: .; v_call: TRBV7-8; cdr3_nt: TGTGCCAGCAGGCTAGCGGGGGTTGCGGATACGCAGTATTTT; cdr3_aa: CASRLAGVADTQYF
j_call: TRBJ2-4; d_call: .; cdr3_length: 13; clone_size: .; v_call: TRBV19; cdr3_nt: TGTGCCAGTAGTATAGCGGCCAAAAACATTCAGTACTTC; cdr3_aa: CASSIAAKNIQYF
j_call: TRBJ2-2; d_call: .; cdr3_length: 16; clone_size: few; v_call: TRBV15; cdr3_nt: TGTGCCACCAGCCCCAGGCAGGGTCGGAGCACCGGGGAGCTGTTTTTT; cdr3_aa: CATSPRQGRSTGELFF
j_call: TRBJ2-7; d_call: TRBD2; cdr3_length: 15; clone_size: few; v_call: TRBV4-1; cdr3_nt: TGCGCCAGCAGCCGGGGACTAGCGGGCGCCTACGAGCAGTACTTC; cdr3_aa: CASSRGLAGAYEQYF
j_call: TRBJ1-6; d_call: .; cdr3_length: 11; clone_size: .; v_call: TRBV27; cdr3_nt: TGTGCCAGATTTGATAATTCACCCCTCCACTTT; cdr3_aa: CARFDNSPLHF
j_call: TRBJ2-6; d_call: .; cdr3_length: 16; clone_size: few; v_call: TRBV28; cdr3_nt: TGTGCCAGCAGTCCCCATCAGGGTTCTGGGGCCAACGTCCTGACTTTC; cdr3_aa: CASSPHQGSGANVLTF
j_call: TRBJ2-1; d_call: TRBD2; cdr3_length: 14; clone_size: .; v_call: TRBV7-2; cdr3_nt: TGTGCCAGCAGCCCCCGGACTAGCGGGAGAGAGCAGTTCTTC; cdr3_aa: CASSPRTSGREQFF
j_call: TRBJ1-6; d_call: TRBD1; cdr3_length: 14; clone_size: .; v_call: TRBV7-2; cdr3_nt: TGTGCCAGCAGCTTAGGACAGGGGCGTTCACCCCTCCACTTT; cdr3_aa: CASSLGQGRSPLHF
j_call: TRBJ1-4; d_call: .; cdr3_length: 14; clone_size: .; v_call: TRBV9; cdr3_nt: TGTGCCAGCAGCGGCGACCATCGGCAAGAAAAACTGTTTTTT; cdr3_aa: CASSGDHRQEKLFF
j_call: TRBJ2-1; d_call: TRBD2; cdr3_length: 15; clone_size: few; v_call: TRBV7-3; cdr3_nt: TGTGCCAGCAGCCCCCTTAGCGGGGAATGGAATGAGCAGTTCTTC; cdr3_aa: CASSPLSGEWNEQFF
j_call: TRBJ2-3; d_call: TRBD2; cdr3_length: 16; clone_size: few; v_call: TRBV5-4; cdr3_nt: TGTGCCAGCAGCTCCCGGACTAGCGGGAGTACAGATACGCAGTATTTT; cdr3_aa: CASSSRTSGSTDTQYF
j_call: TRBJ1-6; d_call: TRBD1; cdr3_length: 14; clone_size: .; v_call: TRBV7-9; cdr3_nt: TGTGCCAGCAGCCCTGACAGGGAACGTTCACCCCTCCACTTT; cdr3_aa: CASSPDRERSPLHF
j_call: TRBJ2-5; d_call: .; cdr3_length: 14; clone_size: few; v_call: TRBV4-3; cdr3_nt: TGCGCCAGCAGCCAAGATCTCGCTCTGGAGACCCAGTACTTC; cdr3_aa: CASSQDLALETQYF
j_call: TRBJ2-1; d_call: TRBD2; cdr3_length: 16; clone_size: .; v_call: TRBV6-6; cdr3_nt: TGTGCCAGCAGTCAAACGACTAGCGGGACGTACAATGAGCAGTTCTTC; cdr3_aa: CASSQTTSGTYNEQFF
j_call: TRBJ2-2; d_call: .; cdr3_length: 15; clone_size: .; v_call: TRBV2; cdr3_nt: TGTGCCAGCAGGGCACAGGGTGCGAACACCGGGGAGCTGTTTTTT; cdr3_aa: CASRAQGANTGELFF
j_call: TRBJ2-3; d_call: .; cdr3_length: 14; clone_size: .; v_call: TRBV9; cdr3_nt: TGTGCCAGCAGCGGCCCCACGGGGTTGAATACGCAGTATTTT; cdr3_aa: CASSGPTGLNTQYF
j_call: TRBJ2-5; d_call: TRBD1; cdr3_length: 14; clone_size: few; v_call: TRBV5-1; cdr3_nt: TGCGCCAGCAGCCCCGCCGGGACAGGGGGGACCCAGTACTTC; cdr3_aa: CASSPAGTGGTQYF
j_call: TRBJ1-6; d_call: .; cdr3_length: 16; clone_size: .; v_call: TRBV12-5; cdr3_nt: TGTGCTAGTGGTTTGGTAGCCTGGAGGAGGACTTCACCCCTCCACTTT; cdr3_aa: CASGLVAWRRTSPLHF
j_call: TRBJ2-6; d_call: .; cdr3_length: 17; clone_size: .; v_call: TRBV5-6; cdr3_nt: TGTGCCAGCAGCTTGAAGAGAGGGGTGGCTGGGGCCAACGTCCTGACTTTC; cdr3_aa: CASSLKRGVAGANVLTF
j_call: TRBJ2-3; d_call: TRBD2; cdr3_length: 17; clone_size: .; v_call: TRBV4-1; cdr3_nt: TGCGCCAGCAGCCAAGAGACTAGCGGGGGTCGACGTGATACGCAGTATTTT; cdr3_aa: CASSQETSGGRRDTQYF
j_call: TRBJ2-1; d_call: TRBD1; cdr3_length: 15; clone_size: .; v_call: TRBV29-1; cdr3_nt: TGCAGCATCCGACAGGGGATGTCTCCCTACAATGAGCAGTTCTTC; cdr3_aa: CSIRQGMSPYNEQFF
j_call: TRBJ2-1; d_call: .; cdr3_length: 13; clone_size: few; v_call: TRBV7-9; cdr3_nt: TGTGCCAGCAGCCAAGGGCGGGACAATGAGCAGTTCTTC; cdr3_aa: CASSQGRDNEQFF
j_call: TRBJ2-3; d_call: .; cdr3_length: 14; clone_size: .; v_call: TRBV7-3; cdr3_nt: TGTGCCAGCAGCTTGGGACAAAGCACAGATACGCAGTATTTT; cdr3_aa: CASSLGQSTDTQYF
j_call: TRBJ2-6; d_call: .; cdr3_length: 15; clone_size: few; v_call: TRBV7-2; cdr3_nt: TGTGCCAGCAGCTTAAGGGTTACCGGGGCCAACGTCCTGACTTTC; cdr3_aa: CASSLRVTGANVLTF
j_call: TRBJ1-6; d_call: .; cdr3_length: 14; clone_size: .; v_call: TRBV5-1; cdr3_nt: TGCGCCAGCAGCTCCGGGACGGTAAATTCACCCCTCCACTTT; cdr3_aa: CASSSGTVNSPLHF
j_call: TRBJ1-3; d_call: .; cdr3_length: 18; clone_size: many; v_call: TRBV4-2; cdr3_nt: TGTGCCAGCAGCGAGCTTACCATGACAGCCTCGATTGGAAACACCATATATTTT; cdr3_aa: CASSELTMTASIGNTIYF
j_call: TRBJ2-5; d_call: .; cdr3_length: 15; clone_size: .; v_call: TRBV5-4; cdr3_nt: TGTGCCAGCAGCTTTCGGGGCACCGAATCAGAGACCCAGTACTTC; cdr3_aa: CASSFRGTESETQYF
j_call: TRBJ2-3; d_call: TRBD1; cdr3_length: 16; clone_size: .; v_call: TRBV5-6; cdr3_nt: TGTGCCAGCAGCTTAAGGGACAGGGGGCAGGCAGATACGCAGTATTTT; cdr3_aa: CASSLRDRGQADTQYF
j_call: TRBJ2-3; d_call: TRBD2; cdr3_length: 15; clone_size: .; v_call: TRBV7-9; cdr3_nt: TGTGCCAGCAGCTTCGGCGGGGGGGCCACAGATACGCAGTATTTT; cdr3_aa: CASSFGGGATDTQYF
j_call: TRBJ1-6; d_call: .; cdr3_length: 14; clone_size: .; v_call: TRBV7-2; cdr3_nt: TGTGCCAGCAGCTTACAGGCTATAGATTCACCCCTCCACTTT; cdr3_aa: CASSLQAIDSPLHF
j_call: TRBJ1-5; d_call: .; cdr3_length: 15; clone_size: few; v_call: TRBV4-3; cdr3_nt: TGCGCCAGCAGCCAAGATTTTTCGGGGCATCAGCCCCAGCATTTT; cdr3_aa: CASSQDFSGHQPQHF
j_call: TRBJ2-3; d_call: TRBD2; cdr3_length: 14; clone_size: .; v_call: TRBV5-1; cdr3_nt: TGCGCCAGCTGTAGCGGGAGACCGGCAGATACGCAGTATTTT; cdr3_aa: CASCSGRPADTQYF
j_call: TRBJ2-5; d_call: .; cdr3_length: 16; clone_size: few; v_call: TRBV6-5; cdr3_nt: TGTGCCAGCAGTTACTCGAGCGGCACAGTAGCGGAGACCCAGTACTTC; cdr3_aa: CASSYSSGTVAETQYF